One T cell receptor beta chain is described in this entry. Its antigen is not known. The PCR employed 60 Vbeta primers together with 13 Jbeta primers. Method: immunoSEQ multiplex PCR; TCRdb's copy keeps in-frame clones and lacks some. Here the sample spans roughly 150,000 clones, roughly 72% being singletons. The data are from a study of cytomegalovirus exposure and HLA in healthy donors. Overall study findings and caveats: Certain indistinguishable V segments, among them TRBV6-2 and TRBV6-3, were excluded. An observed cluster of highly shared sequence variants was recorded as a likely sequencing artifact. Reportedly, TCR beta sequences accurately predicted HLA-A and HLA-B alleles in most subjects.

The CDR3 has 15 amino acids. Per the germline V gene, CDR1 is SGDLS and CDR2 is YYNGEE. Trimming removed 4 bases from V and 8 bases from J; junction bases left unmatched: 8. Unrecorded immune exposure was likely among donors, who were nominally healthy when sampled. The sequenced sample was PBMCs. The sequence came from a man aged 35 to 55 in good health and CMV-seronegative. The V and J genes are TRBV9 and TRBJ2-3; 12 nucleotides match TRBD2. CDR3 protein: CASSSWLAGGGTQYF. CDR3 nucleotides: TGTGCCAGCAGCTCGTGGCTAGCGGGAGGGGGTACGCAGTATTTT.